These 14 T cell receptor beta chains share one sample of origin, sequenced in a study of metastatic and nonmetastatic thyroid tumors. TCRdb re-called the PCR reads via MiXCR. The data hold 30,000 to 40,000 clones, with roughly 36% observed a single time. No treatment of any kind had been given to any patient before thyroid surgery. The specimen sequenced was tumor tissue. The receptor set was obtained from a female donor with papillary thyroid cancer or a benign thyroid nodule (not recorded which). Some clones in this sample may be carry-over from other donors' samples.

The chain recombines TRBV6-2 or TRBV6-3 with TRBJ2-6, with no clear D. CDR1 MNHEY and CDR2 SVGEGT come from the germline V gene. The CDR3 length is 15 residues. Trimming took off 6 bases at V and 0 bases at J, with 9 bases between the two ends. This CDR3 is CASSYMTSGANVLTF. In DNA, the CDR3 is TGTGCCAGCAGCTACATGACCTCTGGGGCCAACGTCCTGACTTTC.

V is TRBV7-6 and J is TRBJ2-3; no reliable D call. Trimming took off 3 bases at V and 2 bases at J, with 3 bases between the two ends. CDR1 is SGHVS and CDR2 is FNYEAQ in the germline V gene. This CDR3 comprises 12 residues. The CDR3 bases are TGTGCCAGCAGCTTTTCCACAGATACGCAGTATTTT. Translation: CASSFSTDTQYF.

This clone has just a few counts. This rearrangement joins TRBV10-3 to TRBJ2-7; 9 positions agree with TRBD1. Looked up from germline, CDR1 is ENHRY and CDR2 is SYGVKD. The ends lost 4 bases at V and 4 bases at J; junction bases unmatched: 8. CDR3 size: 15 residues. The CDR3: CAISGRTGEGYEQYF. DNA of the CDR3: TGTGCCATCAGTGGGAGGACAGGGGAGGGATACGAGCAGTACTTC.

The CDR3 sequence is CASSAGTSGYNEQFF. The CDR3 nucleotides read TGTGCCAGCAGCGCCGGGACTAGCGGCTACAATGAGCAGTTCTTC. The gene calls are TRBV7-3 and TRBJ2-1; 11 bases agree with TRBD2. The CDR3 runs to 15 residues. The V and J ends lost 5 bases and 3 bases, in that order; junction bases with no gene match: 3. The V gene's germline CDR1 is SGHTA and CDR2 FQGTGA.

The sample holds a few counts of this clone. The chain links TRBV28 to TRBJ1-2, with a tentative D call TRBD1 (6 bases). In germline, CDR1 is MDHEN, CDR2 SYDVKM. The CDR3 is made up of 15 amino acids. V lost 2 bases to trimming and J lost 4 bases, with 14 bases between them. This chain's CDR3 is CASSLDQGILYGYTF. For the CDR3, the DNA is TGTGCCAGCAGTTTAGACCAGGGGATCCTCTATGGCTACACCTTC.

This clone was seen only a few times. The chain recombines TRBV20-1 with TRBJ2-7; weak D call: TRBD1 (5 bases). Deletions cut 2 bases from V and 5 bases from J, with 10 bases between. CDR1 DFQATT and CDR2 SNEGSKA come from the germline V gene (reference sequence). This CDR3 region has 12 residues. CDR3 sequence: CSARRGRDEQYF. In DNA form, the CDR3 reads TGCAGTGCTAGAAGGGGCCGGGACGAGCAGTACTTC.

The V and J genes are TRBV10-3 and TRBJ1-2, with 7 nucleotides matching TRBD1. Germline V gives CDR1 ENHRY, CDR2 SYGVKD. This CDR3 is 16 amino acids long. V shed 0 bases, J shed 4 bases, and the junction held 8 bases outside the gene matches. Here the CDR3 DNA reads TGTGCCATCAGTGAGTCGCCCTTGGACAGGACCTATGGCTACACCTTC. This translates into CAISESPLDRTYGYTF.

This clone came up a few times. This chain connects TRBV28 to TRBJ2-4, with D possibly TRBD1 on 6 matching bases. Trimming took off 5 bases at V and 6 bases at J, with 14 bases between the two ends. The CDR3 sequence is 14 residues long. CDR1 MDHEN and CDR2 SYDVKM come from the germline V gene. CDR3 bases: TGTGCCAGCAGTGTACAGGGTCCCTCAAACATTCAGTACTTC. Translation: CASSVQGPSNIQYF.

In its sample, this clone ranks as medium-sized. The chain couples TRBV30 to TRBJ1-5; D remains ambiguous. Trimming removed 0 bases from V and 7 bases from J, with 7 bases in between. This CDR3 has 12 residues. Germline V gene sequence: CDR1 GTSNPN, CDR2 SVGIG (reference sequence). The CDR3 region is CAWSVLGQPQHF. DNA of the CDR3: TGTGCCTGGAGTGTACTGGGGCAGCCCCAGCATTTT. The variable domain in full, with the rest retrieved from reference TRBV30 and TRBJ1-5, is SQTIHQWPATLVQPVGSPLSLECTVEGTSNPNLYWYRQAAGRGLQLLFYSVGIGQISSEVPQNLSASRPQDRQFILSSKKLLLSDSGFYLCAWSVLGQPQHFGDGTRLSIL.

J is TRBJ1-6 and V is TRBV3-1; unclear D gene. Trimming stripped 3 bases from V and 0 bases from J, with 15 bases between. Germline CDR1 reads LGHDT; CDR2 reads YNNKEL (reference sequence). This CDR3 contains 18 residues. CDR3 DNA: TGTGCCAGCAGCCACTCCCCCAACGGGGTCTCCTATAATTCACCCCTCCACTTT. This encodes CASSHSPNGVSYNSPLHF.

The gene calls are TRBV6-1 and TRBJ2-7; 8 bases align to TRBD2. Unmatched junction bases numbered 11, after V lost 5 bases and J lost 2 bases. This CDR3 contains 16 residues. Germline-derived CDR1 and CDR2 are MNHNS and SASEGT. Here the CDR3 DNA reads TGTGCCAGCAGTTTAGCCGGCGGGGGGACCGCCTACGAGCAGTACTTC. Translated: CASSLAGGGTAYEQYF.

V usage is TRBV10-3 and J usage is TRBJ2-3; D not certain. CDR1 and CDR2 (germline): ENHRY, SYGVKD. The V and J ends lost 11 bases and 0 bases respectively, with 6 bases between them. The length of the CDR3 is 11 residues. The CDR3 DNA reads as TGTGCCGCTCTTAGCACAGATACGCAGTATTTT. Residues: CAALSTDTQYF.

This chain links TRBV11-1 with TRBJ2-1; 12 bases align to TRBD2. This CDR3 is built from 15 residues. After removal of 2 bases from V and 8 bases from J, the junction contained 4 bases not matched to a gene. Germline-derived CDR1 and CDR2 are SGHAT and FQDESV (reference sequence). The CDR3 reads CASSLLAGGMYEQFF. CDR3 sequence (DNA): TGTGCCAGCAGCTTACTAGCGGGAGGGATGTATGAGCAGTTCTTC.

The gene calls are TRBV27 and TRBJ2-1; 10 bases fit TRBD1. This CDR3 is built from 14 residues. Germline CDR1 reads MNHEY; CDR2 reads SMNVEV (reference sequence). The J segment lost 2 bases and the V segment lost 8 bases, leaving 3 bases of the junction unmatched. The CDR3 here is CASWGQGTYNEQFF. The CDR3 nucleotides are TGTGCCAGCTGGGGACAGGGGACCTACAATGAGCAGTTCTTC.